The T cell receptor beta chain under discussion was sequenced for a study of blood T cell repertoires in COVID-19. Study details: From the United States, Italy and Spain came samples of acute and convalescent COVID-19. PBMCs, B-cell-depleted T cells, or T cells provided the cDNA or gDNA that made up the material.

The CDR3 is 16 amino acids. The trim removed 1 base at V and 1 base at J, leaving 7 bases unmatched. Looked up from germline, CDR1 is LGHDT and CDR2 is YNNKEL (reference sequence). The authors' processing: Reference gene primer amplification yielded estimated nucleated cell counts. Sequencing was performed with immunoSEQ multiplex PCR; in TCRdb, only in-frame clones are kept and a portion is missing. V and J calls and clone size come straight from that table; D and trimming were deduced from the DNA. The repertoire holds some 230,000 clones, 75% to 90% seen once, with 2.2% in the top ten. The chain has TRBV3-1 (or the pseudogene TRBV3-2) and TRBJ2-7, with 7 bases lining up with TRBD1. The sample taken for sequencing was peripheral blood. This sequence originates from a man aged 25-40 years who had recovered from COVID-19. The CDR3 spells CASSQVQGVRSYEQYF. The CDR3 coding sequence is TGTGCCAGCAGCCAAGTCCAGGGGGTAAGGTCCTACGAGCAGTACTTC.